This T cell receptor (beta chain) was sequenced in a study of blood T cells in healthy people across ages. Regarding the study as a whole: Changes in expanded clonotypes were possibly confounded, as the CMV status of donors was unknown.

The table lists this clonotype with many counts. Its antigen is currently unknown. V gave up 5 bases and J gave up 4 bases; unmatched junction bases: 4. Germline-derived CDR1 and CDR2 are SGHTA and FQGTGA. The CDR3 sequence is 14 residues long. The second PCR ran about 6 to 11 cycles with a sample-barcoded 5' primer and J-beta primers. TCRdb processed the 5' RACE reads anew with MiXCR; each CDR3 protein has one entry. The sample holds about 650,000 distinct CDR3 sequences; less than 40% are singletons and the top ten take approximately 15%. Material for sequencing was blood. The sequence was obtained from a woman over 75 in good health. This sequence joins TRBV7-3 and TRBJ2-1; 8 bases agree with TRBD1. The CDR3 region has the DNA TGTGCCAGCAGCGTAAGGGACAGGTACAATGAGCAGTTCTTC. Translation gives CASSVRDRYNEQFF.